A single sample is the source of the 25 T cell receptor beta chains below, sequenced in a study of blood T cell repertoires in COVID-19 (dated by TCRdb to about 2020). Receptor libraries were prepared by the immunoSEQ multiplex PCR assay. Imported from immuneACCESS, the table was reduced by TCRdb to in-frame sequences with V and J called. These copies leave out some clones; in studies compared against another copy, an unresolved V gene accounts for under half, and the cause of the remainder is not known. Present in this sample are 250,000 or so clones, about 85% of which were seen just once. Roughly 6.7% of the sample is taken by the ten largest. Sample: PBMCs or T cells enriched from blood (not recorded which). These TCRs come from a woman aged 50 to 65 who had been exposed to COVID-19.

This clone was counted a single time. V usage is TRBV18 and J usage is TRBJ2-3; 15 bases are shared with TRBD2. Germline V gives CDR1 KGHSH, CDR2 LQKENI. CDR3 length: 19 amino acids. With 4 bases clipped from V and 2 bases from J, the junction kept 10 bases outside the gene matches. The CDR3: CASSLRTSGGATITDTQYF. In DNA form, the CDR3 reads TGTGCCAGCTCACTCCGGACTAGCGGGGGGGCCACAATCACAGATACGCAGTATTTT.

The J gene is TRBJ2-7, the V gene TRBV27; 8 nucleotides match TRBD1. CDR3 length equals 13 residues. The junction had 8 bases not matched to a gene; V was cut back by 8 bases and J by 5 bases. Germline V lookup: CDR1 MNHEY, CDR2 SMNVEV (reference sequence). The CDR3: CASSRDRKNEQYF. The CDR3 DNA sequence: TGTGCCAGCTCCCGGGACAGGAAAAACGAGCAGTACTTC.

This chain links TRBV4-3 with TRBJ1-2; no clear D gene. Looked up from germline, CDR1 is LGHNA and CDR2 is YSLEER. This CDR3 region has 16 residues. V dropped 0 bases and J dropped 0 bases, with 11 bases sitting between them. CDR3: CASSQDRSGANYGYTF. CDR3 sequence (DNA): TGCGCCAGCAGCCAAGATCGAAGCGGAGCTAACTATGGCTACACCTTC.

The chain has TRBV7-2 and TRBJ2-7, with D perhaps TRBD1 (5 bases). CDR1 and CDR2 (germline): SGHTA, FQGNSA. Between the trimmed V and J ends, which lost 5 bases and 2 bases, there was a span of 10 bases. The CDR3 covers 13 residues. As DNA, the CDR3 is TGTGCCAGCAGCACCACAGGTCCCTACGAGCAGTACTTC. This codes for CASSTTGPYEQYF.

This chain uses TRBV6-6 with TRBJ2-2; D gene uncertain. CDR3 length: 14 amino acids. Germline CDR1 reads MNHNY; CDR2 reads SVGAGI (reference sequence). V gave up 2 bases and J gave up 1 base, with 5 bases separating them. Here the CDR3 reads CASSYQQNTGELFF. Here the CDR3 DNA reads TGTGCCAGCAGTTACCAACAGAACACCGGGGAGCTGTTTTTT.

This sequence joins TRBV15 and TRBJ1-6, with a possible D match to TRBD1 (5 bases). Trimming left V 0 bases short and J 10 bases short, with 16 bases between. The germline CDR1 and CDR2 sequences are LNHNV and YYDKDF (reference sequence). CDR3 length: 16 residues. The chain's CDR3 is CATSRDPGGRGSPLHF. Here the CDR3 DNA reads TGTGCCACCAGCAGAGATCCCGGAGGCCGGGGGTCACCCCTCCACTTT.

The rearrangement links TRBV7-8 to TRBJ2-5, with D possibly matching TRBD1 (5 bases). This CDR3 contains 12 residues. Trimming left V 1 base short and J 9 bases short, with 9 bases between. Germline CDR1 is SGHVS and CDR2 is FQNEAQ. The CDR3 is CASSLEGRAQYF. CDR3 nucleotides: TGTGCCAGCAGCTTAGAGGGCAGGGCCCAGTACTTC.

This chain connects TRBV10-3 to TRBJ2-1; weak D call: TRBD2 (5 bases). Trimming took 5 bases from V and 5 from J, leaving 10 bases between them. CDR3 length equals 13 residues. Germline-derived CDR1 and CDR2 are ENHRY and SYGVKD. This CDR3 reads CAISLTRDNEQFF. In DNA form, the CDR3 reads TGTGCCATCAGTCTTACTAGGGACAATGAGCAGTTCTTC.

CDR3 sequence: CASSRQGDAYEQYF. DNA for the CDR3: TGTGCCAGCAGCAGACAGGGCGACGCCTACGAGCAGTACTTC. The chain joins TRBV6-6 to TRBJ2-7; TRBD1 matches at 7 bases. Germline trimming cut 6 bases from V and 2 bases from J; bases unmatched to any gene: 7. This CDR3 is built from 14 residues. The germline gives CDR1 MNHNY, CDR2 SVGAGI (reference sequence).

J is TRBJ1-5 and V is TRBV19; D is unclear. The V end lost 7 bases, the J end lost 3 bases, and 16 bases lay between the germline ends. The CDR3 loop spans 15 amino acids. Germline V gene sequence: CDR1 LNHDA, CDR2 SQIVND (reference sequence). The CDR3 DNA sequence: TGTGCCAGTAAAGAGGCTTCCCTATTCAATCAGCCCCAGCATTTT. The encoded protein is CASKEASLFNQPQHF. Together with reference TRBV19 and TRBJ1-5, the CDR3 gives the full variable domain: DGGITQSPKYLFRKEGQNVTLSCEQNLNHDAMYWYRQDPGQGLRLIYYSQIVNDFQKGDIAEGYSVSREKKESFPLTVTSAQKNPTAFYLCASKEASLFNQPQHFGDGTRLSIL.

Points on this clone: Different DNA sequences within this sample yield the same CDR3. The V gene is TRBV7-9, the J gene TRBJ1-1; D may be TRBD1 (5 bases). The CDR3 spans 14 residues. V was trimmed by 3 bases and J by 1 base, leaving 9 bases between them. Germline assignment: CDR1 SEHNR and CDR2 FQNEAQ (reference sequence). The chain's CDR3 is CASSLSQGNTEAFF. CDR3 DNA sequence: TGTGCCAGCAGCTTGTCGCAGGGGAACACTGAAGCTTTCTTT.

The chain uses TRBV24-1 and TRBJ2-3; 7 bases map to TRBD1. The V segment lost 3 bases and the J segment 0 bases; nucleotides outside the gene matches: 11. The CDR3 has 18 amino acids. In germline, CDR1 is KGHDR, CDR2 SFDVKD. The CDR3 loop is CATSDPVLGGESTDTQYF. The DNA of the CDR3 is TGTGCCACCAGTGATCCGGTGCTAGGGGGCGAGAGCACAGATACGCAGTATTTT.

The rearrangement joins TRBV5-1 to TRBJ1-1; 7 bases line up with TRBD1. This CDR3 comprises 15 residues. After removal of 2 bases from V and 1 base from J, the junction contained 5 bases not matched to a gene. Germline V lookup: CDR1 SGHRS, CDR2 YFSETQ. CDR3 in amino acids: CASSFPGQSNTEAFF. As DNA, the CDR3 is TGCGCCAGCAGCTTTCCGGGACAGTCGAACACTGAAGCTTTCTTT.

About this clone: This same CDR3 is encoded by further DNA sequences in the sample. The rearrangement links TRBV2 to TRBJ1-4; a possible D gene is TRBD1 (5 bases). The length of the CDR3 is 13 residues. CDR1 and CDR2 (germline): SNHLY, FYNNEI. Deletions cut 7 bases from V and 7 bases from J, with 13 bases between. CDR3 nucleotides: TGTGCCAGCACGGGGGGGATTGGTGAAAAACTGTTTTTT. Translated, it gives CASTGGIGEKLFF.

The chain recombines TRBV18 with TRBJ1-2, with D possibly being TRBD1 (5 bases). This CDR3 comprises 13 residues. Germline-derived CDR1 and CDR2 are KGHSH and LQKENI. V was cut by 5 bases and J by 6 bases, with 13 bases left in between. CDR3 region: CASSSSQGNGYTF. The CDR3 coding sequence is TGTGCCAGCTCAAGTAGTCAGGGCAATGGCTACACCTTC.

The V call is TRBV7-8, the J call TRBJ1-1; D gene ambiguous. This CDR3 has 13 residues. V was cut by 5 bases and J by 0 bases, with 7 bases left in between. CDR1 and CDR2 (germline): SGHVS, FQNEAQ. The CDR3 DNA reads TGTGCCAGCAGCACCGAGATGAACACTGAAGCTTTCTTT. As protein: CASSTEMNTEAFF.

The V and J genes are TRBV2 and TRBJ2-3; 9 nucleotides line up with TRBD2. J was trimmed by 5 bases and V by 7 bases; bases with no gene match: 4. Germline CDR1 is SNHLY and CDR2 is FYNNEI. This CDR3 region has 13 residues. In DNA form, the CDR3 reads TGTGCCAGCAACGAACTAGCGGGAGATACGCAGTATTTT. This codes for CASNELAGDTQYF.

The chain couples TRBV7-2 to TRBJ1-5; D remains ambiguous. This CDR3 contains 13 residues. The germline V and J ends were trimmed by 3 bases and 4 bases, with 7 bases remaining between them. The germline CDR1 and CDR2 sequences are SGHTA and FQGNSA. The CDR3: CASSFAGNQPQHF. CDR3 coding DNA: TGTGCCAGCAGCTTCGCGGGAAATCAGCCCCAGCATTTT. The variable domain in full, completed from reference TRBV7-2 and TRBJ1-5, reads GAGVSQSPSNKVTEKGKDVELRCDPISGHTALYWYRQSLGQGLEFLIYFQGNSAPDKSGLPSDRFSAERTGGSVSTLTIQRTQQEDSAVYLCASSFAGNQPQHFGDGTRLSIL.

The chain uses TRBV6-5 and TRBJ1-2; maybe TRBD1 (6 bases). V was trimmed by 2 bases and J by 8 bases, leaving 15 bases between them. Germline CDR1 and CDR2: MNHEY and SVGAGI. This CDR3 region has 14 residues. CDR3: CASSYNREITGYTF. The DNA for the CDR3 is TGTGCCAGCAGTTACAACAGGGAGATTACGGGCTACACCTTC.

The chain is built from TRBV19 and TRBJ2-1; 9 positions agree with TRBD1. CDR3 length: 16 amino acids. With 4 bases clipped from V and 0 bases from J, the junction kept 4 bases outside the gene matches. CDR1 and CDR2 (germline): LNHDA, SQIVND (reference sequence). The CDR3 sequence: CASSRRTGDSYNEQFF. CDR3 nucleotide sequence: TGTGCCAGTAGTAGGAGGACAGGGGACTCCTACAATGAGCAGTTCTTC.

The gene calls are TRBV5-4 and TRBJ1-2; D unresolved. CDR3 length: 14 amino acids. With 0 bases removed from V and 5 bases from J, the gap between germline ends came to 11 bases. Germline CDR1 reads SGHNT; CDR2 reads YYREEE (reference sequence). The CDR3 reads CASSLERRVYGYTF. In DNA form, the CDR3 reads TGTGCCAGCAGCTTGGAACGACGGGTATATGGCTACACCTTC.

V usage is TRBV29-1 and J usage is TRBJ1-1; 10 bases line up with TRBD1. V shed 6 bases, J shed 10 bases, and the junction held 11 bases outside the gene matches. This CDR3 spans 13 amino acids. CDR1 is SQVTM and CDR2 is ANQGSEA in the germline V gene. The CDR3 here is CSVLGQGVTRAFF. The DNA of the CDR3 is TGCAGCGTCCTCGGACAGGGGGTCACAAGAGCTTTCTTT.

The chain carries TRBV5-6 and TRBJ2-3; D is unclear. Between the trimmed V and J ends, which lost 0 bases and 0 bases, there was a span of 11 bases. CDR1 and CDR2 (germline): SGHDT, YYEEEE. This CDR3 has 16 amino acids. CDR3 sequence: CASSLAMVASTDTQYF. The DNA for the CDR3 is TGTGCCAGCAGCTTGGCCATGGTAGCTAGCACAGATACGCAGTATTTT.

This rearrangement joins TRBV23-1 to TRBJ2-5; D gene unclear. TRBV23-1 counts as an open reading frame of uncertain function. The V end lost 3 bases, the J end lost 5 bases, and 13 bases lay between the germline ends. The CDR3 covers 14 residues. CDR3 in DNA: TGCGCCAGCAGTCATGGATCGGGTATGGAGACCCAGTACTTC. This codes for CASSHGSGMETQYF.

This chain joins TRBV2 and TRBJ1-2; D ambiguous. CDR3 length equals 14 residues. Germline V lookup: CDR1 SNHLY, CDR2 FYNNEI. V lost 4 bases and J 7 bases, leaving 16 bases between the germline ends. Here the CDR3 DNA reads TGTGCCAGCAGTGCCTTAGGCCGGGGTTCTGGCTACACCTTC. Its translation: CASSALGRGSGYTF.